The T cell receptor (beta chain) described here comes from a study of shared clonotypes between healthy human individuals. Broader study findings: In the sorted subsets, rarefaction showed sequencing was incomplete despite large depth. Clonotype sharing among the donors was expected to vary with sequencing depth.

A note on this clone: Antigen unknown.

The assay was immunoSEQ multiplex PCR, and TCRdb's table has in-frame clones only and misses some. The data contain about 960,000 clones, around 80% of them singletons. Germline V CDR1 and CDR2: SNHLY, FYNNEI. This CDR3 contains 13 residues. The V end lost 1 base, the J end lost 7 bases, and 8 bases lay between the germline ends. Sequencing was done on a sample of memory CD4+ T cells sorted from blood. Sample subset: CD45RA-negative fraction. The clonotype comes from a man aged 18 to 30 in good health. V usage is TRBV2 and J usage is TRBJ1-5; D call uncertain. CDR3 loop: CASSEGFFQPQHF. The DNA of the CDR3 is TGTGCCAGCAGTGAAGGTTTTTTCCAGCCCCAGCATTTT.